The T cell receptor beta chain described here comes from a study of cytomegalovirus exposure and HLA in healthy donors. Study-level information: Unique TCR beta sequences numbering approximately 120 million came from around 180 million T cells in an earlier analysis.

Germline V CDR1 and CDR2: SGHRS, YFSETQ. The CDR3 spans 18 residues. Trimming removed 0 bases from V and 6 bases from J, with 24 bases in between. Remarks on this clone: Antigen: not known.

PCR used 60 Vbeta primers and 13 Jbeta primers. Clones were read by immunoSEQ multiplex PCR, and TCRdb kept only the in-frame ones, dropping some. The table for this sample gives approximately 72,000 clones. The study's findings and limits: Listed as cytomegalovirus-associated were 150 to 200 TCR beta chains. Some V segments, TRBV6-2 and TRBV6-3 among them, were indistinguishable and were therefore excluded. An assumption of roughly uniform sequencing depth across donors underlay the presence/absence analyses.

This sequence originates from a woman between 35 and 50 years old in good health and CMV-seropositive. The specimen was PBMCs. This chain connects TRBV5-1 to TRBJ1-1, with D possibly being TRBD1 (5 bases). The DNA of the CDR3 is TGCGCCAGCAGCTTGGACCGCGCCAGGGTCCGACGAGTGGCTGAAGCTTTCTTT. This codes for CASSLDRARVRRVAEAFF.